The 22 T cell receptor beta chains below were found in one sample sequenced in a study of tumor-infiltrating lymphocytes in oesophageal squamous cell carcinoma. TCRdb recomputed calls from the PCR reads with MiXCR, one row per CDR3 protein. This sample yields about 10,000 distinct CDR3 sequences, of which under 75% are seen a single time; roughly 26% belongs to the top ten. Sequenced input: esophageal tumor tissue. These receptors all come from a female donor with esophageal squamous cell carcinoma.

The chain carries TRBV24-1 and TRBJ2-3; D ambiguous. The CDR3 sequence is 11 residues long. CDR1 is KGHDR and CDR2 is SFDVKD in the germline V gene. Trimming stripped 5 bases from V and 10 bases from J, with 9 bases between. CDR3 region: CATSGGFSQYF. For the CDR3, the DNA is TGTGCCACCAGTGGGGGATTTTCGCAGTATTTT.

Concerning this clonotype: The limits of the CDR3 on the DNA are not certain, so only TCRdb's listed CDR3 is given. This chain's CDR3 is CASSLRGLLRAVLRF. The rearrangement links TRBV7-3 to TRBJ2-6; TRBD1, the table's D call, was not compared with the DNA. The length of the CDR3 is 15 amino acids, counting both ends. From germline, CDR1 is SGHTA and CDR2 FQGTGA.

CDR3 residues: CASSVQGADYGYTF. The CDR3 nucleotides are TGTGCCAGCAGCGTTCAGGGGGCGGACTATGGCTACACCTTC. The V gene is TRBV7-3, the J gene TRBJ1-2; 8 nucleotides agree with TRBD1. The CDR3 covers 14 residues. Trimming took 5 bases from V and 3 from J; bases not matched to a gene: 5. CDR1 SGHTA and CDR2 FQGTGA come from the germline V gene.

The rearrangement uses TRBV7-2 and TRBJ1-4, with 9 bases identical to TRBD1. Trimming cost V 5 bases and J 11 bases; bases outside gene matches: 6. Germline lookup yields CDR1 SGHTA and CDR2 FQGNSA. The CDR3 totals 13 residues. The CDR3 loop reads CASSTRQGGKLFF. Written as DNA, the CDR3 is TGTGCCAGCAGCACAAGACAGGGGGGGAAACTGTTTTTT.

This clonotype was observed many times. This chain joins TRBV6-1 and TRBJ1-1; a weak D match, TRBD1 (6 bases). Trimming removed 6 bases from V and 3 bases from J, with 14 bases in between. CDR3 length: 14 residues. Germline V gene lookup returns CDR1 MNHNS and CDR2 SASEGT. CDR3 amino acids: CASSLEQGYTEAFF. DNA for the CDR3: TGTGCCAGCAGCTTGGAACAGGGTTACACTGAAGCTTTCTTT.

The chain couples TRBV7-6 to TRBJ2-5; 8 bases match TRBD2. The J call is uncertain, as TRBJ2-3 better fits the DNA end. CDR1 is SGHVS, CDR2 FNYEAQ, per germline. The CDR3 totals 20 residues. This CDR3 is CASSHRAGGAGSRETDTQYF. The CDR3 DNA sequence: TGTGCCAGCAGCCACCGTGCGGGAGGAGCCGGATCGCGAGAAACAGATACGCAGTATTTT.

There are many counts of this clonotype. A read error is likely, as this CDR3 ends without the conserved phenylalanine or tryptophan. The limits of the CDR3 on the DNA are not certain, so only TCRdb's listed CDR3 is given. The genes are TRBV7-2 and TRBJ2-7. The germline gives CDR1 SGHTA, CDR2 FQGNSA. Termini included, the CDR3 measures 14 amino acids. CDR3 amino acids: CASSLGSNGYTFGS.

As concerns this clonotype: One end of the junction varies from germline; a read error may be responsible. The chain employs TRBV7-2 and TRBJ2-6; D call uncertain. The CDR3 consists of 15 residues. Germline loops: CDR1 SGHTA, CDR2 FQGNSA. The CDR3, as DNA: TGTGCCAGCAGCGACGGAACTCTTCCTTTTTCACCCCTCCACTTC. Its protein product is CASSDGTLPFSPLHF.

This clonotype has just a few counts. The chain is built from TRBV7-2 and TRBJ2-3; 7 bases align to TRBD2. The germline V gene encodes CDR1 SGHTA and CDR2 FQGNSA. The CDR3 spans 17 residues. Losses at the gene ends were 5 bases for V and 3 bases for J; bases not matched to a gene: 14. CDR3 bases: TGTGCCAGCAGCCAACAGGCTAGCGGAGATTTTACAGATACGCAGTATTTT. Protein sequence: CASSQQASGDFTDTQYF.

At least ten counts were recorded for this clonotype. This chain uses TRBV27 with TRBJ2-7; 8 bases fit TRBD1. From germline, CDR1 is MNHEY and CDR2 SMNVEV (reference sequence). With 5 bases clipped from V and 2 bases from J, the junction kept 5 bases outside the gene matches. The CDR3 covers 14 residues. CDR3 bases: TGTGCCAGCAGTCCGCGGACAGGGCCCTACGAGCAGTACTTC. This translates into CASSPRTGPYEQYF.

The chain recombines TRBV10-3 with TRBJ2-5; D might be TRBD2 (7 bases). Judging by the DNA end, TRBJ2-7 fits better; the J call may be wrong. Germline CDR1 ENHRY, CDR2 SYGVKD. The CDR3 runs 15 residues. The CDR3, as DNA: TGTGCCATCAGAGGGGGGGCTTGGGGTACGAACGAGCAGTACTTC. This sequence encodes CAIRGGAWGTNEQYF.

This chain uses TRBV6-1 with TRBJ2-1; D may be TRBD1 (5 bases). The J call could be wrong; TRBJ1-2 is a better fit for the DNA end. The CDR3 loop spans 14 amino acids. Looked up from germline, CDR1 is MNHNS and CDR2 is SASEGT. The CDR3 sequence is CASSSDSNHYGYTF. CDR3 coding DNA: TGTGCCAGCAGTTCTGACAGCAACCACTATGGCTACACCTTC.

This clonotype is labeled medium-sized. This chain uses TRBV20-1 with TRBJ2-1; D not certain. The V end lost 5 bases, the J end lost 7 bases, and 12 bases lay between the germline ends. CDR1 DFQATT and CDR2 SNEGSKA come from the germline V gene (reference sequence). The CDR3 spans 12 residues. The CDR3 nucleotides read TGCAGTGCTGAAAGGTTAAAGAATGAGCAGTTCTTC. Translating it yields CSAERLKNEQFF.

The chain has TRBV7-1 and TRBJ2-4, with D unresolved. The J call may be in error: the DNA end matches TRBJ2-1 better. TRBV7-1 is an open reading frame whose function is uncertain. This CDR3 region has 15 residues. Here the CDR3 reads CASSKIRSMYDEQFF. CDR3 in DNA: TGTGCCAGCAGCAAGATACGGAGCATGTACGATGAGCAGTTCTTC.

CDR3 loop: CASSSVTEYNEQFF. CDR3 nucleotide sequence: TGTGCCAGCAGTTCCGTGACGGAATACAATGAGCAGTTCTTC. The chain couples TRBV6-8 to TRBJ2-7; D is ambiguous. Judging by the DNA end, TRBJ2-1 fits better; the J call may be wrong. Germline CDR1 and CDR2: MNHGY and SAAAGT. The CDR3 has 14 amino acids.

This clonotype was found a few times. V gene TRBV2 combines with J gene TRBJ1-2; D gene unclear. The CDR3 sequence is 13 residues long. Germline CDR1 is SNHLY and CDR2 is FYNNEI. The ends were cut back, 3 bases at V and 4 bases at J, with 9 bases in the middle. The CDR3 sequence: CASSDSGSYGYTF. The CDR3 coding sequence is TGTGCCAGCAGTGACTCCGGGAGCTATGGCTACACCTTC.

The chain recombines TRBV6-8 with TRBJ2-2; D is uncertain. The germline V and J ends were trimmed by 2 bases and 3 bases, with 4 bases remaining between them. CDR1 is MNHGY and CDR2 is SAAAGT in the germline V gene. This CDR3 is built from 13 residues. The CDR3 DNA follows: TGTGCCAGCAGTTACCAGGACACCGGGGAGCTGTTTTTT. Amino acids: CASSYQDTGELFF.

This chain connects TRBV11-2 to TRBJ1-4; D uncertain. The CDR3 loop spans 14 amino acids. Germline V gene data show CDR1 as SGHAT and CDR2 as FQNNGV. V dropped 2 bases and J dropped 3 bases, with 7 bases sitting between them. The CDR3 here is CASSLKWSNEKLFF. The CDR3 coding sequence is TGTGCCAGCAGCTTAAAGTGGTCTAATGAAAAACTGTTTTTT. Variable domain in full (rest from reference TRBV11-2 and TRBJ1-4): EAGVAQSPRYKIIEKRQSVAFWCNPISGHATLYWYQQILGQGPKLLIQFQNNGVVDDSQLPKDRFSAERLKGVDSTLKIQPAKLEDSAVYLCASSLKWSNEKLFFGSGTQLSVL.

The chain couples TRBV6-6 to TRBJ2-5; TRBD1 is a possible D gene (5 bases). Matching the DNA end better, TRBJ2-4 makes the J call doubtful. This CDR3 is 14 amino acids long. Germline V lookup: CDR1 MNHNY, CDR2 SVGAGI (reference sequence). CDR3 region: CASSYSKRGDIQYF. In DNA, the CDR3 is TGTGCCAGCAGTTACTCGAAAAGGGGTGACATTCAGTACTTC.

The chain is built from TRBV24-1 and TRBJ2-1; 7 bases fit TRBD1. Germline loops: CDR1 KGHDR, CDR2 SFDVKD. Losses at the gene ends were 4 bases for V and 7 bases for J; bases not matched to a gene: 12. The CDR3 has 16 amino acids. CDR3 DNA: TGTGCCACCAGTGACCCGTCCGGGACAGCTCGAAATGAGCAGTTCTTC. This sequence encodes CATSDPSGTARNEQFF.

The chain employs TRBV6-5 and TRBJ2-2; 7 positions match TRBD1. Per the germline V gene, CDR1 is MNHEY and CDR2 is SVGAGI. The length of the CDR3 is 15 residues. V was clipped by 4 bases and J by 4 bases; unmatched bases: 6. CDR3: CASSLRQGLTGELFF. The CDR3 nucleotides read TGTGCCAGCAGTTTAAGACAGGGCCTCACCGGGGAGCTGTTTTTT.

The chain employs TRBV7-6 and TRBJ2-7; 8 positions match TRBD1. Judging by the DNA end, TRBJ2-5 fits better; the J call may be wrong. Per the germline V gene, CDR1 is SGHVS and CDR2 is FNYEAQ. This CDR3 spans 15 amino acids. This chain's CDR3 is CASSKTQGAGETQYF. CDR3 bases: TGTGCCAGCAGCAAGACCCAGGGGGCTGGGGAGACCCAGTACTTC.